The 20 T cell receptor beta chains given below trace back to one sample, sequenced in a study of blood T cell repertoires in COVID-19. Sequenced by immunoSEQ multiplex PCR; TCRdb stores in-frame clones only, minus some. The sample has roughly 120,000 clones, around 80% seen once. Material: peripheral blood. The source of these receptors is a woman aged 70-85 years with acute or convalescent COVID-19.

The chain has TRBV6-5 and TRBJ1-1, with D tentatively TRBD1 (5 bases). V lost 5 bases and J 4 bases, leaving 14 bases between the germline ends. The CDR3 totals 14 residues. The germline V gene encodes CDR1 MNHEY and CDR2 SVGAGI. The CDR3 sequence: CASSINSGGTEAFF. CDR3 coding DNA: TGTGCCAGCAGTATCAACTCGGGGGGCACTGAAGCTTTCTTT.

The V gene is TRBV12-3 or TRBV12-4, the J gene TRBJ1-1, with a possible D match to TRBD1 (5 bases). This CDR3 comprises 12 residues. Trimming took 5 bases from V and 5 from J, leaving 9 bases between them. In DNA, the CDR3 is TGTGCCAGCAGTACCCACAGGACTGAAGCTTTCTTT. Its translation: CASSTHRTEAFF.

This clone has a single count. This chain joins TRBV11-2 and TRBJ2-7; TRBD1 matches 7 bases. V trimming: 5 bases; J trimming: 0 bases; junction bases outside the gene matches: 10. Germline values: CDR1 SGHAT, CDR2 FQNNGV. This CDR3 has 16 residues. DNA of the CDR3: TGTGCCAGCAGCGGCCTGGGACAGCCATCCTCCTACGAGCAGTACTTC. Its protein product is CASSGLGQPSSYEQYF.

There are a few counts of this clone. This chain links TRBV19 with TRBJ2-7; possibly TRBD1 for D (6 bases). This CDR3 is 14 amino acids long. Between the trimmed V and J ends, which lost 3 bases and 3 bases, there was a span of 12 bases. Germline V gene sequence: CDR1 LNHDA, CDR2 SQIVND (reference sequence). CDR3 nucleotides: TGTGCCAGTAGTATGGCAGGGGCGCGCTACGAGCAGTACTTC. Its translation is CASSMAGARYEQYF.

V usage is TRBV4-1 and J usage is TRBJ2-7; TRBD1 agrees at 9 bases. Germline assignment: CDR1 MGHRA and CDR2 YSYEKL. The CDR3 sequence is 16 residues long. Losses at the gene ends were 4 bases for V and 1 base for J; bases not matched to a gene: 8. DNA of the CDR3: TGCGCCAGCAGCCCCGGGACAGGGTTTCAGTCCTACGAGCAGTACTTC. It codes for CASSPGTGFQSYEQYF.

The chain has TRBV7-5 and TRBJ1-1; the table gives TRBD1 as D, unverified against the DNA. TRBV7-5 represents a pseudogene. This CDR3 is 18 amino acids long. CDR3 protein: CARSSNRDRGTLNTEAFF. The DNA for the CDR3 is TGTGCCAGAAGCTCCAACCGGGACAGGGGAACCCTGAACACTGAAGCTTTCTTT.

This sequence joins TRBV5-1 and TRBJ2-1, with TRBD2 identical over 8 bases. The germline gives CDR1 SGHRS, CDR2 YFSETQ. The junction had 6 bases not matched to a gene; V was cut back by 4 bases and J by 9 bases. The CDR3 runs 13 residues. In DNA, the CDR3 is TGCGCCAGCAGCGGGACTAGATTCATTGAGCAGTTCTTC. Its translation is CASSGTRFIEQFF.

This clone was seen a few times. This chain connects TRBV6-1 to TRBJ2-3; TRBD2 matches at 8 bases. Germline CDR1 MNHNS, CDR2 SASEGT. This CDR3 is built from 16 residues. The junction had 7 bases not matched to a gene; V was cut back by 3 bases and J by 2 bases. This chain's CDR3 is CASSDRRGAVTDTQYF. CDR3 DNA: TGTGCCAGCAGTGACAGGCGGGGGGCGGTCACAGATACGCAGTATTTT.

DNA for the CDR3: TGTGCCAGCAGCGTAGGTAGCGGGGGCGGGGAGCTGTTTTTT. Translation: CASSVGSGGGELFF. This sequence joins TRBV9 and TRBJ2-2, with 9 bases that match TRBD2. There are 14 residues in the CDR3. CDR1 is SGDLS and CDR2 is YYNGEE in the germline V gene. V was clipped by 0 bases and J by 7 bases; unmatched bases: 1.

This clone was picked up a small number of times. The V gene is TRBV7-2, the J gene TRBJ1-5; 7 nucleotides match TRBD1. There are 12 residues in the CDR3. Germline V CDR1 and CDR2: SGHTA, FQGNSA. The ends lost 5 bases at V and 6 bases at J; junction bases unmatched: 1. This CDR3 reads CASSRDSQPQHF. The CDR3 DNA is TGTGCCAGCAGCAGGGACAGTCAGCCCCAGCATTTT.

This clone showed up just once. The CDR3 loop reads CASSYPTGKGNTIYF. The DNA for the CDR3 is TGTGCCAGCAGTTACCCCACAGGGAAAGGAAACACCATATATTTT. The V and J genes are TRBV6-6 and TRBJ1-3; D may be TRBD1 (6 bases). Between the trimmed V and J ends, which lost 2 bases and 4 bases, there was a span of 12 bases. Germline CDR1 MNHNY, CDR2 SVGAGI (reference sequence). This CDR3 is 15 amino acids long.

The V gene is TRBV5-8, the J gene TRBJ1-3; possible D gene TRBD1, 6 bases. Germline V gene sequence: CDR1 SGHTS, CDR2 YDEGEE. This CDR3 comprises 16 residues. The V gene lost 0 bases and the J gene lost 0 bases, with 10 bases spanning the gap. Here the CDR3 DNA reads TGTGCCAGCAGCTTGGGGGGACACCTCTCTGGAAACACCATATATTTT. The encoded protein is CASSLGGHLSGNTIYF.

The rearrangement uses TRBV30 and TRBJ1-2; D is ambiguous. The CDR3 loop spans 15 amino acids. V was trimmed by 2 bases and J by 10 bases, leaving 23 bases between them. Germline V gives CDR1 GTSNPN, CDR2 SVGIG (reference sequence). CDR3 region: CAWSPVRRAYGDYTF. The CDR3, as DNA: TGTGCCTGGAGTCCTGTTAGGAGGGCCTATGGTGACTACACCTTC. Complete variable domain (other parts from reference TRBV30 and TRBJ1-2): SQTIHQWPATLVQPVGSPLSLECTVEGTSNPNLYWYRQAAGRGLQLLFYSVGIGQISSEVPQNLSASRPQDRQFILSSKKLLLSDSGFYLCAWSPVRRAYGDYTFGSGTRLTVV.

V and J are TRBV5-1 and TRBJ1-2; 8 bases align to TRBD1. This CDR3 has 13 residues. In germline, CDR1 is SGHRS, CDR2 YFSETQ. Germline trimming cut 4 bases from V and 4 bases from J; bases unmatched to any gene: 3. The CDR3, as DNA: TGCGCCAGCAGCCCTGGACAGGGCTATGGCTACACCTTC. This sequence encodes CASSPGQGYGYTF.

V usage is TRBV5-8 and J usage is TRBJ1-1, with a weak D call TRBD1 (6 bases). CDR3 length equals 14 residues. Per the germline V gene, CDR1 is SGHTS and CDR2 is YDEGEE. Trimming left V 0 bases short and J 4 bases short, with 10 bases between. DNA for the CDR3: TGTGCCAGCAGCTTGGATACAGGGTCCACTGAAGCTTTCTTT. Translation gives CASSLDTGSTEAFF.

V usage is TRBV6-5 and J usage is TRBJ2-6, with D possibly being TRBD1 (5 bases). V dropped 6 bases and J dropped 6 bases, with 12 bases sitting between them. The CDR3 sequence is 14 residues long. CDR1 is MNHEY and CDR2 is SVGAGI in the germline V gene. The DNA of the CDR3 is TGTGCCAGCAGAGGGGTCCTGACGGCCAACGTCCTGACTTTC. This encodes CASRGVLTANVLTF.

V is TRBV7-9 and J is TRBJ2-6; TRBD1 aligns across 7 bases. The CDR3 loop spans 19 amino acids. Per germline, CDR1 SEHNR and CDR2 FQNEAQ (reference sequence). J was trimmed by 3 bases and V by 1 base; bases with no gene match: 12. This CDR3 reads CASSLVLQGSIRGANVLTF. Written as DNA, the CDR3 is TGTGCCAGCAGCTTAGTCCTACAGGGGTCGATACGTGGGGCCAACGTCCTGACTTTC.

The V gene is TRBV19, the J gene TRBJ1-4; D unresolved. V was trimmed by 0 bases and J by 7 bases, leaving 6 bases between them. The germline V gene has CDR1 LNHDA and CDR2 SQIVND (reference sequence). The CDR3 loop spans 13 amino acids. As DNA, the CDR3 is TGTGCCAGTAGTATAGATCTAAGTGAAAAACTGTTTTTT. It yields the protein CASSIDLSEKLFF. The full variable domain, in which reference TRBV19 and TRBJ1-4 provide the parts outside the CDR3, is DGGITQSPKYLFRKEGQNVTLSCEQNLNHDAMYWYRQDPGQGLRLIYYSQIVNDFQKGDIAEGYSVSREKKESFPLTVTSAQKNPTAFYLCASSIDLSEKLFFGSGTQLSVL.

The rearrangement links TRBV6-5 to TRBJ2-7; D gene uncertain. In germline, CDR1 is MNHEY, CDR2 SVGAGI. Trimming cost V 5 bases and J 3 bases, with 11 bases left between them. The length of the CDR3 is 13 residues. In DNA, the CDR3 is TGTGCCAGCAGTCCCCGAAGTAGCTACGAGCAGTACTTC. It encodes CASSPRSSYEQYF.

CDR3 loop: CATSRDPSQGANQPQHF. In DNA, the CDR3 is TGTGCCACCAGCAGAGATCCTTCCCAGGGGGCTAATCAGCCCCAGCATTTT. The chain is built from TRBV15 and TRBJ1-5; TRBD1 aligns across 8 bases. This CDR3 has 17 residues. The ends lost 0 bases at V and 4 bases at J; junction bases unmatched: 8. Germline V gene sequence: CDR1 LNHNV, CDR2 YYDKDF (reference sequence).